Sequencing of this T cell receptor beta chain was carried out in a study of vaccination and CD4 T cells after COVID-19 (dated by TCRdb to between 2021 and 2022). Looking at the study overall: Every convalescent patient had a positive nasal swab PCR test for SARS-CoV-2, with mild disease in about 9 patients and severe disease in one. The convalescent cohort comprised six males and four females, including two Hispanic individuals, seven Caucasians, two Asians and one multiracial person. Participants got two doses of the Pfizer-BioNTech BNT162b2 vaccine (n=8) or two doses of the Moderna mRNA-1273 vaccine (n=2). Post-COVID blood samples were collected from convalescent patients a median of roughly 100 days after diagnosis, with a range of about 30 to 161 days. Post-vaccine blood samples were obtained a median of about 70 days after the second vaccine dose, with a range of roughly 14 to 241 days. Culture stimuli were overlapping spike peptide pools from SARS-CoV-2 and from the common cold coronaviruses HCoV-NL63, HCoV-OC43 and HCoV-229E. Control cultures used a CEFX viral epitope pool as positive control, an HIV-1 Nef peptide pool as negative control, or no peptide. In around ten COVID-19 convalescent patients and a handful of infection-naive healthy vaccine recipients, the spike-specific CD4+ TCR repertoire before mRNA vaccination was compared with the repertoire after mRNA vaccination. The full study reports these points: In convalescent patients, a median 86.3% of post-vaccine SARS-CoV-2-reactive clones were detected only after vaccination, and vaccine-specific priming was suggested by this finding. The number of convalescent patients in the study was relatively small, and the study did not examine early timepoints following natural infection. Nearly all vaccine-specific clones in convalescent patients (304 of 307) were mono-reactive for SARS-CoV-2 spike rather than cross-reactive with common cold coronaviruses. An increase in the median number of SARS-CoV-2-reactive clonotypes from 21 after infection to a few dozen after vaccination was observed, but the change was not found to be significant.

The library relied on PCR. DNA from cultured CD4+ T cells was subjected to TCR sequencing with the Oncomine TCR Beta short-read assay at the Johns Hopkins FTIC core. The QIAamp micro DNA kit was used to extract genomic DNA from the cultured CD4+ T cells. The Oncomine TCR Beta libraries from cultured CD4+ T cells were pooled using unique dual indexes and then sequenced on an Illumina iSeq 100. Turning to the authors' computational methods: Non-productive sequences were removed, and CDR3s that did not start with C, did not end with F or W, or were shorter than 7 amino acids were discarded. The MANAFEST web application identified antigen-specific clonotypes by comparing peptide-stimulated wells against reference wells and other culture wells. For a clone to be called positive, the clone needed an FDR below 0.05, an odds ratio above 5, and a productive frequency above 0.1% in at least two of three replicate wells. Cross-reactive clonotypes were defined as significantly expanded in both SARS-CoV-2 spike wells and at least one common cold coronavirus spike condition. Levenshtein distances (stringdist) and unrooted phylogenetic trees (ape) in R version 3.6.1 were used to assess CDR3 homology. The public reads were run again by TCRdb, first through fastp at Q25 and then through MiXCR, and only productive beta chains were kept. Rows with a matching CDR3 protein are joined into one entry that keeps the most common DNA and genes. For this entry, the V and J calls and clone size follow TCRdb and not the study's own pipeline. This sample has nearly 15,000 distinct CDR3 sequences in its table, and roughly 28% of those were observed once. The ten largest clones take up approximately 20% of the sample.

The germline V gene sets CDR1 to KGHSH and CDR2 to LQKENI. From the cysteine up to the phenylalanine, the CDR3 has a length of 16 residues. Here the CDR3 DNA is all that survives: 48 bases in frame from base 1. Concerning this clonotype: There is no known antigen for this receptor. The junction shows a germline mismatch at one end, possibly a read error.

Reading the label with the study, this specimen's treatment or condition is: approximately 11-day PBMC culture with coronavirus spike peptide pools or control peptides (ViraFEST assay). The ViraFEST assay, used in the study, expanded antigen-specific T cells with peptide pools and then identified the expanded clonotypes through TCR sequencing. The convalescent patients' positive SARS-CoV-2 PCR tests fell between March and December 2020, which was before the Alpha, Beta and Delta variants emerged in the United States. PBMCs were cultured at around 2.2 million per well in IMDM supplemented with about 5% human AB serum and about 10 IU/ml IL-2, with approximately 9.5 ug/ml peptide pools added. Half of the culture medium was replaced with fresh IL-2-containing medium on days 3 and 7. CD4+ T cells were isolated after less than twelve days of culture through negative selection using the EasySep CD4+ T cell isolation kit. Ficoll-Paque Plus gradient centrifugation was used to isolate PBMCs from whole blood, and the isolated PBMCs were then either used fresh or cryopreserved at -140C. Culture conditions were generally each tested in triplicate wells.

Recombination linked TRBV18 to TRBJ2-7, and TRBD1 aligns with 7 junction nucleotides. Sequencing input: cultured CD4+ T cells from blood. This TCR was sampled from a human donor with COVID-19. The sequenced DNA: TGTGCCAACTCACCCCTCCGGGACAGACCCCAGGGCGAGCAGTACTTC. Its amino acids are CANSPLRDRPQGEQYF.